These T cell receptor beta chains were read from a single sample in a study of OX40 agonist ivuxolimab in advanced cancers. Libraries were prepared by immunoSEQ multiplex PCR; TCRdb keeps only in-frame clonotypes and omits some of them. Of approximately 31,000 clones listed, approximately 89% were seen once; the top ten hold around 24%. This specimen was CD4+ or CD8+ T cells sorted from blood, taken in a trial of the OX40 agonist ivuxolimab. The receptors were sampled from an adult with an advanced solid tumor such as melanoma, head and neck, liver or kidney cancer. Each CDR3 is given with its conserved first and last residue. A D gene is named only where the DNA matches it firmly. Clone size is not always given. Where it is, it says once, few, many or a class for expanded clones.

J gene	D gene	V gene	clone size	CDR3 protein	CDR3 DNA
TRBJ2-5	.	TRBV27	.	CASSPQGFGETQYF	TGTGCCAGCAGTCCCCAGGGGTTTGGGGAGACCCAGTACTTC
TRBJ2-6	TRBD2	TRBV19	few	CASGAGGSGANVLTF	TGTGCCAGCGGTGCGGGGGGCTCTGGGGCCAACGTCCTGACTTTC
TRBJ2-2	.	TRBV18	.	CASSPADANTGELFF	TGTGCCAGCTCACCAGCAGACGCGAACACCGGGGAGCTGTTTTTT
TRBJ2-3	TRBD2	TRBV11-2	.	CASRVLAGAPTDTQYF	TGTGCCAGCAGGGTGTTAGCGGGAGCCCCCACAGATACGCAGTATTTT
TRBJ1-1	.	TRBV7-9	.	CASSAAGALNTEAFF	TGTGCCAGCAGCGCAGCAGGGGCGTTGAACACTGAAGCTTTCTTT
TRBJ2-7	TRBD2	TRBV9	.	CASSVGSGTGTYEQYF	TGTGCCAGCAGCGTAGGGAGCGGGACGGGAACCTACGAGCAGTACTTC
TRBJ2-3	TRBD1	TRBV7-9	.	CASSSPRGSWYF	TGTGCCAGCAGCTCGCCCAGGGGGAGTTGGTATTTT
TRBJ1-2	.	TRBV27	.	CASRSQGEGIDGYTF	TGTGCCAGCAGATCCCAAGGGGAGGGAATAGATGGCTACACCTTC
TRBJ2-7	.	TRBV4-1	.	CASSQGQGTYEQYF	TGCGCCAGCAGCCAAGGTCAAGGGACCTACGAGCAGTACTTC
TRBJ2-7	TRBD2	TRBV4-2	.	CASSQEASGTSYEQYF	TGTGCCAGCAGCCAAGAAGCTAGCGGAACATCCTACGAGCAGTACTTC
TRBJ2-5	.	TRBV9	.	CASSVGVRARETQYF	TGTGCCAGCAGCGTAGGTGTGAGGGCTCGGGAGACCCAGTACTTC
TRBJ1-5	TRBD1	TRBV19	.	CATTQGTASQPQHF	TGTGCCACCACACAGGGGACAGCTTCTCAGCCCCAGCATTTT
TRBJ1-2	.	TRBV4-1	.	CASSQGRTDPNYGYTF	TGCGCCAGCAGCCAAGGCAGGACAGATCCTAACTATGGCTACACCTTC
TRBJ2-7	.	TRBV28	.	CASSSLGRNLDEQYF	TGTGCCAGCAGTTCCCTTGGACGGAACCTGGACGAGCAGTACTTC
TRBJ2-7	TRBD1	TRBV18	.	CASSPVTGGTEQYF	TGTGCCAGCTCACCAGTCACAGGGGGCACCGAGCAGTACTTC
TRBJ1-6	.	TRBV7-9	few	CASSLTPYNSPLHF	TGTGCCAGCAGCTTGACACCGTATAATTCACCCCTCCACTTT
TRBJ1-2	TRBD1	TRBV5-4	.	CASSGPTGSYGYTF	TGTGCCAGCAGCGGACCGACAGGGTCGTATGGCTACACCTTC
TRBJ2-5	TRBD2	TRBV5-1	.	CASSWTSGRTETQYF	TGCGCCAGCAGCTGGACTAGCGGGAGGACGGAGACCCAGTACTTC
TRBJ1-2	.	TRBV10-2	once	CASSESPRNYGYTF	TGCGCCAGCAGTGAGTCTCCTAGGAACTATGGCTACACCTTC
TRBJ2-1	.	TRBV7-3	.	CASSFLAGNEQFF	TGTGCCAGCAGCTTTCTGGCGGGCAATGAGCAGTTCTTC
TRBJ1-2	.	TRBV28	.	CASSWRGNYGYTF	TGTGCCAGCAGTTGGCGGGGTAACTATGGCTACACCTTC
TRBJ1-1	.	TRBV28	.	CASSQAVSSMNTEAFF	TGTGCCAGCAGTCAGGCGGTGTCGAGCATGAACACTGAAGCTTTCTTT
TRBJ2-7	.	TRBV27	.	CASSLSVGYEQYF	TGTGCCAGCAGTTTATCGGTTGGTTACGAGCAGTACTTC